This is a list of T cell receptor beta chains from one sample in a study of cytomegalovirus exposure and HLA in healthy donors. TCRdb's copy holds only in-frame clones and misses some; the assay was immunoSEQ multiplex PCR. There are 100,000 to 150,000 clones in the sample; approximately 83% occur only once, and 3.6% lies in the top ten. Sequenced: PBMCs. Every receptor here comes from a middle-aged woman in good health and CMV-seropositive. Each CDR3 is given with its conserved first and last residue. The D gene is left open where the match is weak. Not all rows give a size; the values are once, few, many and, for expanded clones, a class.

d_call: .
v_call: TRBV27
j_call: TRBJ1-2
cdr3_length: 11
clone_size: .
cdr3_nt: TGTGCCAGCAGGGGCTCTCGCGGCTACACCTTC
cdr3_aa: CASRGSRGYTF

d_call: .
v_call: TRBV2
j_call: TRBJ2-7
cdr3_length: 11
clone_size: .
cdr3_nt: TGTGCCTCGGGGGAAATCTACGAGCAGTACTTC
cdr3_aa: CASGEIYEQYF

d_call: .
v_call: TRBV19
j_call: TRBJ2-7
cdr3_length: 13
clone_size: .
cdr3_nt: TGTGCCAGTGCAAATCAGGCTTCCTACGAGCAGTACTTC
cdr3_aa: CASANQASYEQYF

d_call: TRBD2
v_call: TRBV27
j_call: TRBJ2-1
cdr3_length: 14
clone_size: .
cdr3_nt: TGTGCCAGCAGTTTAAGCGGGGCTTACAATGAGCAGTTCTTC
cdr3_aa: CASSLSGAYNEQFF

d_call: .
v_call: TRBV11-2
j_call: TRBJ1-4
cdr3_length: 16
clone_size: .
cdr3_nt: TGTGCCAGCAGGGTACCCCTGGGACGGGGGTCTGAAAAACTGTTTTTT
cdr3_aa: CASRVPLGRGSEKLFF

d_call: TRBD1
v_call: TRBV7-2
j_call: TRBJ2-7
cdr3_length: 13
clone_size: .
cdr3_nt: TGTGCCAGCAGCCCACAGGGGGGAGAAGAGCAGTACTTC
cdr3_aa: CASSPQGGEEQYF

d_call: .
v_call: TRBV2
j_call: TRBJ2-3
cdr3_length: 13
clone_size: .
cdr3_nt: TGTGCCAGCAATATATTAGTCCCAGATACGCAGTATTTT
cdr3_aa: CASNILVPDTQYF

d_call: .
v_call: TRBV5-4
j_call: TRBJ2-1
cdr3_length: 16
clone_size: .
cdr3_nt: TGTGCCAGCAGCTTGGACCTAAGGAGCTCCTACAATGAGCAGTTCTTC
cdr3_aa: CASSLDLRSSYNEQFF

d_call: .
v_call: TRBV6-4
j_call: TRBJ2-3
cdr3_length: 14
clone_size: .
cdr3_nt: TGTGCCAGCAGATTGGGTCAGGACACAGATACGCAGTATTTT
cdr3_aa: CASRLGQDTDTQYF

d_call: .
v_call: TRBV27
j_call: TRBJ2-1
cdr3_length: 11
clone_size: .
cdr3_nt: TGTGCCAGCAGTTTGGGGCCTGAGCAGTTCTTC
cdr3_aa: CASSLGPEQFF

d_call: TRBD2
v_call: TRBV28
j_call: TRBJ2-5
cdr3_length: 15
clone_size: .
cdr3_nt: TGTGCCAGCAGCACACCCCAGACCGGGGGGGAGACCCAGTACTTC
cdr3_aa: CASSTPQTGGETQYF

d_call: .
v_call: TRBV6-5
j_call: TRBJ1-3
cdr3_length: 15
clone_size: .
cdr3_nt: TGTGCCAGCACTAAGGGAGGGCAGTCTGGAAACACCATATATTTT
cdr3_aa: CASTKGGQSGNTIYF

d_call: .
v_call: TRBV9
j_call: TRBJ1-3
cdr3_length: 11
clone_size: few
cdr3_nt: TGTGCCAGCAGCCTCGGAAACACCATATATTTT
cdr3_aa: CASSLGNTIYF

d_call: .
v_call: TRBV11-3
j_call: TRBJ1-5
cdr3_length: 13
clone_size: .
cdr3_nt: TGTGCCAGCAGCTCCGGGGGTAATCAGCCCCAGCATTTT
cdr3_aa: CASSSGGNQPQHF

d_call: .
v_call: TRBV6-5
j_call: TRBJ2-7
cdr3_length: 14
clone_size: .
cdr3_nt: TGTGCCAGCAGTTACCAGGGTATCTCCTACGAGCAGTACTTC
cdr3_aa: CASSYQGISYEQYF

d_call: .
v_call: TRBV5-6
j_call: TRBJ2-1
cdr3_length: 16
clone_size: .
cdr3_nt: TGTGCCAGCAGCTTGGGTGGTGTCAGCTCCTACAATGAGCAGTTCTTC
cdr3_aa: CASSLGGVSSYNEQFF

d_call: .
v_call: TRBV28
j_call: TRBJ2-3
cdr3_length: 13
clone_size: .
cdr3_nt: TGTGCCAGCAGTTTGAGGGTACCAGATACGCAGTATTTT
cdr3_aa: CASSLRVPDTQYF

d_call: .
v_call: TRBV7-9
j_call: TRBJ1-4
cdr3_length: 14
clone_size: .
cdr3_nt: TGTTCCAGCAGCTTAGGACAGTACGATGAAAAACTGTTTTTT
cdr3_aa: CSSSLGQYDEKLFF

d_call: .
v_call: TRBV4-3
j_call: TRBJ1-4
cdr3_length: 14
clone_size: .
cdr3_nt: TGCGCCAGCAGCCAAGATGGGCGGGATGAAAAACTGTTTTTT
cdr3_aa: CASSQDGRDEKLFF

d_call: TRBD1
v_call: TRBV4-3
j_call: TRBJ1-1
cdr3_length: 16
clone_size: .
cdr3_nt: TGCGCCAGCAGCCCGACAGGGTTAACAATGAACACTGAAGCTTTCTTT
cdr3_aa: CASSPTGLTMNTEAFF

d_call: .
v_call: TRBV19
j_call: TRBJ1-1
cdr3_length: 12
clone_size: .
cdr3_nt: TGTGCCAGTAGTATGAGCAACACTGAAGCTTTCTTT
cdr3_aa: CASSMSNTEAFF

d_call: .
v_call: TRBV7-9
j_call: TRBJ1-2
cdr3_length: 13
clone_size: .
cdr3_nt: TGTTCCAGCAGCTTAGAGGCAGGGCTTGGCTACACCTTC
cdr3_aa: CSSSLEAGLGYTF

d_call: TRBD2
v_call: TRBV9
j_call: TRBJ2-7
cdr3_length: 16
clone_size: .
cdr3_nt: TGTGCCAGCAGCGTAGGCGCCGGGACTAGCGGGATCGAGCAGTACTTC
cdr3_aa: CASSVGAGTSGIEQYF

d_call: .
v_call: TRBV19
j_call: TRBJ2-1
cdr3_length: 18
clone_size: .
cdr3_nt: TGTGCCAGTAGTAGACCTCCGGGACAGGAGTGGGACTACGATGAGCAGTTCTTC
cdr3_aa: CASSRPPGQEWDYDEQFF

d_call: TRBD1
v_call: TRBV9
j_call: TRBJ1-2
cdr3_length: 16
clone_size: few
cdr3_nt: TGTGCCAGCAGCGCCCCCCTGGGACAGCCTAACTATGGCTACACCTTC
cdr3_aa: CASSAPLGQPNYGYTF